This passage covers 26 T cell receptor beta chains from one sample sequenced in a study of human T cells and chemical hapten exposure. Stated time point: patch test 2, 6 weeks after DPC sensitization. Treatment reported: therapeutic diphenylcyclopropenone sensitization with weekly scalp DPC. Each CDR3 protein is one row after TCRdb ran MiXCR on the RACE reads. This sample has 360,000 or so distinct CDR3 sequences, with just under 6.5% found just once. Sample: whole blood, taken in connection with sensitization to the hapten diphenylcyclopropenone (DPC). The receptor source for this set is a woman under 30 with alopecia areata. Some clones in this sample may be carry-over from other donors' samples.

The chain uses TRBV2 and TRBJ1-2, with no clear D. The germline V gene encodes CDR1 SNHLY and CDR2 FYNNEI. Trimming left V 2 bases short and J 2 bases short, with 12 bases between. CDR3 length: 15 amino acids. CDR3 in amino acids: CASSETYSLNYGYTF. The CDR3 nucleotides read TGTGCCAGCAGTGAAACTTACAGCCTCAACTATGGCTACACCTTC.

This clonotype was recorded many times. CDR3 bases: TGTGCCACCAGCAGAGATAGAGGTGGACAGACGATACAAGAGACCCAGTACTTC. It codes for CATSRDRGGQTIQETQYF. This sequence joins TRBV15 and TRBJ2-5; the D gene is possibly TRBD1 (6 bases). This CDR3 spans 18 amino acids. V was clipped by 0 bases and J by 2 bases, with 19 bases between them. The germline V gene encodes CDR1 LNHNV and CDR2 YYDKDF (reference sequence).

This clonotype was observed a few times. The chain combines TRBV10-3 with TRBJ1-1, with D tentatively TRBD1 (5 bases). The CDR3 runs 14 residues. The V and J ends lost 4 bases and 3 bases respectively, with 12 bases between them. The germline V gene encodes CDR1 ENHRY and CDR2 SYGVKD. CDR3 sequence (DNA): TGTGCCATCAGTGTTGGGGGGGTGGACACTGAAGCTTTCTTT. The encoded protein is CAISVGGVDTEAFF.

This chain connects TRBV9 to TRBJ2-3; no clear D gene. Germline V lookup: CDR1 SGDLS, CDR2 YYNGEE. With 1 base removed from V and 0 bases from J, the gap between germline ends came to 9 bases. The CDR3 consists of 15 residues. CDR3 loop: CASSVIGSSTDTQYF. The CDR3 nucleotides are TGTGCCAGCAGCGTAATCGGTTCTAGCACAGATACGCAGTATTTT. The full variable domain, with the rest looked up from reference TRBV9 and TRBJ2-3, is DSGVTQTPKHLITATGQRVTLRCSPRSGDLSVYWYQQSLDQGLQFLIQYYNGEERAKGNILERFSAQQFPDLHSELNLSSLELGDSALYFCASSVIGSSTDTQYFGPGTRLTVL.

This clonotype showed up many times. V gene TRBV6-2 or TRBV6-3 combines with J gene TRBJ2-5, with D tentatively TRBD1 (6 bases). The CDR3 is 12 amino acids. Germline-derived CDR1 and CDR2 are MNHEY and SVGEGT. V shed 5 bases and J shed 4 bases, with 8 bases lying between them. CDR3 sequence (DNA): TGTGCCAGCAGTCGCAGGGGAGAGACCCAGTACTTC. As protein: CASSRRGETQYF.

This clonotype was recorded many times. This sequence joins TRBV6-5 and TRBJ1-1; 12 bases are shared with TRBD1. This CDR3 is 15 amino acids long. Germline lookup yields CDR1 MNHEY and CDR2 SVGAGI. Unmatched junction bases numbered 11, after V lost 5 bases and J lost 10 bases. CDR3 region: CASSDGRDRGRGAFF. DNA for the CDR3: TGTGCCAGCAGTGACGGCAGGGACAGGGGGCGCGGAGCTTTCTTT.

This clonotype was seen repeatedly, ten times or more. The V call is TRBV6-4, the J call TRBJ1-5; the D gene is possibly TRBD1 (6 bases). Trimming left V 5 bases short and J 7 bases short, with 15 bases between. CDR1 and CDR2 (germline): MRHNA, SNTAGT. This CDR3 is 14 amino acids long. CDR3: CASSPGHGGQPQHF. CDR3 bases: TGTGCCAGCAGTCCGGGACATGGGGGACAGCCCCAGCATTTT.

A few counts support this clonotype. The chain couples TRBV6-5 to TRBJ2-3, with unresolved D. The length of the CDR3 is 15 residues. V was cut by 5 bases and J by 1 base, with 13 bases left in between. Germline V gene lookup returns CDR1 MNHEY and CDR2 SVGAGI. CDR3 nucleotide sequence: TGTGCCAGCAGTCCCGCGAGTGTAGGCACAGATACGCAGTATTTT. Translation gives CASSPASVGTDTQYF.

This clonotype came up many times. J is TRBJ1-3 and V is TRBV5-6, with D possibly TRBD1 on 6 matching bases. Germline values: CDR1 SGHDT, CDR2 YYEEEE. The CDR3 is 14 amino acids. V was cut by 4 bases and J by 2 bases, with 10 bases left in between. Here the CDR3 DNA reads TGTGCCAGCAGCCTACGGACAGCTGGAAACACCATATATTTT. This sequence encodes CASSLRTAGNTIYF.

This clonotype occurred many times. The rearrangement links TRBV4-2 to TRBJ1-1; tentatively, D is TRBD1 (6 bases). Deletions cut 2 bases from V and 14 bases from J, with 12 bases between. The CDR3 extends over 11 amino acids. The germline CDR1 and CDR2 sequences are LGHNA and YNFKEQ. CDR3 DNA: TGTGCCAGCAGCCAATTAGACAGGTCGTTCTTT. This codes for CASSQLDRSFF.

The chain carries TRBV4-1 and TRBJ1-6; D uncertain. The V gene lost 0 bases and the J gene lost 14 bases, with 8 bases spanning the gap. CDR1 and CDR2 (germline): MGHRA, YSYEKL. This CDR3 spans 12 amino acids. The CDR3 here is CASSQDQRTLHF. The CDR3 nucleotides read TGCGCCAGCAGCCAAGATCAACGCACCCTCCACTTT.

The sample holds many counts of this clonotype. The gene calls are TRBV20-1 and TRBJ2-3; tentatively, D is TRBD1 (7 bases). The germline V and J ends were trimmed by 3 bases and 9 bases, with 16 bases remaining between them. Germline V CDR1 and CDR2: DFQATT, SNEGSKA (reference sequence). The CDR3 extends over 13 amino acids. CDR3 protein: CSARVTGRETQYF. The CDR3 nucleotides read TGCAGTGCTAGGGTGACAGGGCGGGAAACGCAGTATTTT.

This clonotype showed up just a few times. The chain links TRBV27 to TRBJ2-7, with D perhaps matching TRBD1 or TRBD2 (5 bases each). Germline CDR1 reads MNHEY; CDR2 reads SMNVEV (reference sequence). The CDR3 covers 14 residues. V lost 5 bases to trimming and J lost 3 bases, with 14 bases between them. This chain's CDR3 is CASSLTGARYEQYF. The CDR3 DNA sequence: TGTGCCAGCAGTCTGACCGGGGCTCGCTACGAGCAGTACTTC.

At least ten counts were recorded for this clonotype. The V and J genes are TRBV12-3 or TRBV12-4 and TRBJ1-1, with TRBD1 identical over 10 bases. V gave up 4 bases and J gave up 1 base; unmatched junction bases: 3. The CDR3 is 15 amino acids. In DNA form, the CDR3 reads TGTGCCAGCAGTTCCGGACAGGGGGGGAACACTGAAGCTTTCTTT. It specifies CASSSGQGGNTEAFF.

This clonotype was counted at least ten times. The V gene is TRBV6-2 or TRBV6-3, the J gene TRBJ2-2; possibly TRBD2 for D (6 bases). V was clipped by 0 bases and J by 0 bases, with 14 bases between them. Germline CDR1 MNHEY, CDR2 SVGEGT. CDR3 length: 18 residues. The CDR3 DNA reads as TGTGCCAGCAGTTACTCCCTCTTTAGCGGCTCGAACACCGGGGAGCTGTTTTTT. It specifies CASSYSLFSGSNTGELFF.

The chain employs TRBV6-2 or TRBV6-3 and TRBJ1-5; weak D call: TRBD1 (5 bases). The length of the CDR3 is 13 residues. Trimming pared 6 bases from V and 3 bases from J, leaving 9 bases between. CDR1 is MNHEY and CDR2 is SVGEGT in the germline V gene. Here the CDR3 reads CASRTDHNQPQHF. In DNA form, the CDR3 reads TGTGCCAGCAGGACAGACCACAATCAGCCCCAGCATTTT.

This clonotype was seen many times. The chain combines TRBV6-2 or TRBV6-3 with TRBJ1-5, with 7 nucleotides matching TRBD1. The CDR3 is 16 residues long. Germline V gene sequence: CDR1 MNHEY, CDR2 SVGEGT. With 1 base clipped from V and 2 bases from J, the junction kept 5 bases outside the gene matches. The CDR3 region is CASSYWGGGGNQPQHF. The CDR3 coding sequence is TGTGCCAGCAGTTACTGGGGAGGGGGCGGCAATCAGCCCCAGCATTTT.

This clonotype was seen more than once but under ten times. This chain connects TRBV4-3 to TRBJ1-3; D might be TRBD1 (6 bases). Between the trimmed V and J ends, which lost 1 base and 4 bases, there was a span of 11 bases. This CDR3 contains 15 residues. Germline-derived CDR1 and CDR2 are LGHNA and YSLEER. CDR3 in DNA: TGCGCCAGCAGCCAAGGCGGGGGCGACGGAAACACCATATATTTT. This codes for CASSQGGGDGNTIYF.

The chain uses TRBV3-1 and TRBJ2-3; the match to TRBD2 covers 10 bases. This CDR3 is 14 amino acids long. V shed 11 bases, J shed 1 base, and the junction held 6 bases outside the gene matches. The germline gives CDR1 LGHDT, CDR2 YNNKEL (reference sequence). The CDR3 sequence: CAREAGGGTDTQYF. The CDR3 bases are TGTGCCCGAGAAGCGGGGGGGGGCACAGATACGCAGTATTTT.

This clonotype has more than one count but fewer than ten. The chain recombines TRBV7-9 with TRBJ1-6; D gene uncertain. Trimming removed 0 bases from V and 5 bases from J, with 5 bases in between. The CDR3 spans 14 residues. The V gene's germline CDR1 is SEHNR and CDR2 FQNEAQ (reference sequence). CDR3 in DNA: TGTGCCAGCAGCTTAGCACCGGATAATTCACCCCTCCACTTT. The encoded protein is CASSLAPDNSPLHF.

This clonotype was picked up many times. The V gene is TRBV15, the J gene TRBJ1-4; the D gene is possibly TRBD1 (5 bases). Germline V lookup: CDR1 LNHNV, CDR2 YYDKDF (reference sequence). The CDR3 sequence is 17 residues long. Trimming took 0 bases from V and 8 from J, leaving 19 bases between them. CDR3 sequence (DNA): TGTGCCACCAGCAGAGATAACCAGGGCCTTGGCCAGGAAAAACTGTTTTTT. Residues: CATSRDNQGLGQEKLFF.

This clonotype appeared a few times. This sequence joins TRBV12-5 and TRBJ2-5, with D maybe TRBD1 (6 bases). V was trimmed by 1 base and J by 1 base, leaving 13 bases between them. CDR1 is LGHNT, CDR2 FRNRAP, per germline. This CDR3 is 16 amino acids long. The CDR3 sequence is CASGLGTGTFQETQYF. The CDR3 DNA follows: TGTGCTAGTGGTTTGGGAACAGGGACCTTCCAAGAGACCCAGTACTTC.

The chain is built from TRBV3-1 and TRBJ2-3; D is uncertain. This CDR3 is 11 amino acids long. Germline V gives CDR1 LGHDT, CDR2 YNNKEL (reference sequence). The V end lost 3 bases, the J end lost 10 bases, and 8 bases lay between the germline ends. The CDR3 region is CASSHERAQYF. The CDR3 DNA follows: TGTGCCAGCAGCCATGAGCGAGCGCAGTATTTT.

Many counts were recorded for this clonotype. The chain's CDR3 is CASSQTRGASTDTQYF. The CDR3 region has the DNA TGTGCCAGCAGCCAGACCCGGGGGGCTAGCACAGATACGCAGTATTTT. The chain uses TRBV3-1 and TRBJ2-3, with D possibly TRBD2 on 7 matching bases. The V end was cut by 3 bases, the J end by 0 bases, with 13 bases between. This CDR3 is built from 16 residues. The germline V gene has CDR1 LGHDT and CDR2 YNNKEL (reference sequence).

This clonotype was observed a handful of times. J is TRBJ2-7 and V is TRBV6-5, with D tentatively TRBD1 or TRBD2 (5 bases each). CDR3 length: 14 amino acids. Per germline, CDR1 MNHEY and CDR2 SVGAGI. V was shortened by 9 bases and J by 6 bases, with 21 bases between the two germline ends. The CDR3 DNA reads TGTGCCAGTAGAAGGTCCTCCTCGGGGCTCGAGCAGTACTTC. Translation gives CASRRSSSGLEQYF.

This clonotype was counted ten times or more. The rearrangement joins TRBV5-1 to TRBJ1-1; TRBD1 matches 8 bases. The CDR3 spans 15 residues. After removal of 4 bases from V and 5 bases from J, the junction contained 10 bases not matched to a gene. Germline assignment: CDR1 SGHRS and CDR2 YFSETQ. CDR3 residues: CASSPRTGSETEAFF. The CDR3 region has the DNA TGCGCCAGCAGCCCTCGGACAGGGTCCGAAACTGAAGCTTTCTTT.